Listed here is a single TCR beta chain. Its antigen remains unknown. The sample originates from a study of T cells in localized non-small cell lung cancer. Study-wide results and caveats: Peak T cell clonality was found in uninvolved adjacent lung, exceeding tumor. Adjacent lung had a median around 60 of the 100 largest tumor clones.

TCRdb's copy holds only in-frame clones and misses some; the assay was immunoSEQ multiplex PCR. The sample lists about 3,400 clones, under 30% occurring once. The CDR3 is 12 amino acids. Germline-derived CDR1 and CDR2 are MNHGY and SAAAGT. V was cut by 8 bases and J by 2 bases, with 9 bases left in between. This sample comprised lung tumor tissue, obtained before any cancer treatment. The rearrangement uses TRBV6-8 and TRBJ1-1; D gene ambiguous. The receptor was isolated from a woman between 35 and 70 years old with stage I lung adenocarcinoma. The CDR3 sequence is CASPRSNTEAFF. CDR3 in DNA: TGTGCCAGCCCACGAAGTAACACTGAAGCTTTCTTT.